This paragraph covers one T cell receptor beta chain sequence. Its antigen has not been determined. TCR beta CDR3 regions were amplified by multiplex PCR from an average of roughly 1.1 ug genomic DNA per sample using the immunoSEQ assay. Primer bias was corrected in the assay by using a complete synthetic TCR repertoire to establish an amplification baseline. Amplicons were sequenced on the Illumina platform. The paper's processing steps were these. Sequences were error-corrected by clustering with frequency ratios and a modified nearest-neighbor algorithm, then analyzed in the immunoSEQ Analyzer with IMGT gene definitions. TCR richness and evenness were averaged over 20 rarefaction repeats at each rarefaction depth, excluding samples with fewer sequences than the depth. Wilcoxon rank sum tests with FDR correction were used to compare relative abundances of V, D and J genes between the groups. An intraclass correlation of roughly 96% for TCR richness and an average of about 82% across some 70 gene segments were obtained from the blinded duplicates. What TCRdb holds here is the immuneACCESS table cut down to in-frame rearrangements. Part of the clones is not present; checked against another copy, under half of the missing clones reflect an unresolved V gene, and the others are unexplained. V, J and clone size are those of that table, while D and trimming were read from the DNA. This specimen's table enumerates roughly 8,300 clones. Over 8% of the sample goes to the ten largest clones.

This entry is derived from a study of T cells in women clearing cervical HPV infection (dated by TCRdb to between 2018 and 2020). About the investigation overall: The cases were 25 to 30 women with histologically confirmed HPV16-related CIN3 or worse, and 2 of these cases were invasive cancers. The controls were around 26 women whose single incident HPV16 infection cleared within 12 months with no development of precancer or cancer. Blood from cases was drawn at the visit where the lesion was first identified, while blood from controls was drawn once the infection was no longer detected. Among cases, blood sampling occurred a median of about 150 days after lesion detection, with an interquartile range of about 90 to 200 days. Because only a few women had HLA typing data, the possibility that HLA type acted as a confounder could not be ruled out. Nested within Costa Rica's Guanacaste HPV Natural History Study, an exploratory proof-of-principle case-control study compared TCR repertoires across cervical HPV16 outcomes. Cases and controls were matched on year of sample collection and on age within five years. Cases had a median age of almost 35 years compared with more than 37 for controls, and baseline characteristics showed no significant differences between the groups. The parent cohort enrolled some 10,000 women aged 18 or older in Guanacaste, Costa Rica, during about 1992 to 1995 and followed them for more than 6 years. Five blinded duplicates per group were added as quality controls, so that 60 or so samples were obtained: 50 or so participants and around 10 replicates.

Every participant had a single incident cervical HPV16 infection, and women with prevalent HPV16 infections were excluded. Cervical HPV DNA was detected with MY09/MY11 PCR, and genotyping was done by dot-blot hybridization. Around 15 mL of heparinized blood were centrifuged, and the buffy coat was split into aliquots, frozen at -30 degrees C, and then kept at -80 degrees C. QIAGEN kits were used to extract genomic DNA from buffy coat specimens. Overall study results and their limits: Cases were distinguished from controls with an estimated AUC of about 0.8 by random forest classifiers combining richness and V gene abundances. CIN3+ cases had significantly higher TCR repertoire richness than controls across sequencing depths, but evenness did not differ between the groups. T-cell numbers per sample were unknown, so richness differences could reflect varying T-cell content rather than repertoire biology. The cross-sectional design could not show whether associations preceded infection or resulted from it; effector/memory subsets and HPV-specific T cells were not isolated.

This clonotype was sampled from a woman aged 18-69 years with a cervical HPV16 infection that either progressed to CIN3+ or cleared (not recorded which). Sequenced input: blood buffy coat.

The CDR3 reads CASSSGTSGGATGELFF. The part of the CDR3 DNA that was read is TGTGCCAGCAGCTCCGGGACTAGCGGGGGAGCCACCGGGGAG. The chain couples TRBV9 to TRBJ2-2; 14 of the junction bases match TRBD2. The read is 3 residues too short to cover the CDR3 end, so that end is filled in from the germline J gene. Based on the germline V gene, the CDR1 and CDR2 sequences are SGDLS and YYNGEE. Including cysteine and phenylalanine, the CDR3 has 17 amino acids. Of the CDR3's DNA, 42 bases were read; they are in frame from base 1. Trimming removed 4 bases from V and 4 bases from J; the gene matches leave 6 bases unexplained.